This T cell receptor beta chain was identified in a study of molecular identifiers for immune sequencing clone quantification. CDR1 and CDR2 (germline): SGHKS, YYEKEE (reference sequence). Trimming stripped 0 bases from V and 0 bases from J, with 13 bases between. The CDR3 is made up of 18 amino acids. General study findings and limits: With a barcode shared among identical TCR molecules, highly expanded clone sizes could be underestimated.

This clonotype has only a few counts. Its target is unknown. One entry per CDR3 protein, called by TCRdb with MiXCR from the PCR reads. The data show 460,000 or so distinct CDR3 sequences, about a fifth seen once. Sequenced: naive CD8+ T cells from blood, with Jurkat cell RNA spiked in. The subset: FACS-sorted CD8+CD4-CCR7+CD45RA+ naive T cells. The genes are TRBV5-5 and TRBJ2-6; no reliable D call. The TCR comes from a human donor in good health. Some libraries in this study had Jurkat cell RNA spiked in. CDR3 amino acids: CASSLGPNRSSGANVLTF. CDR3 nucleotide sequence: TGTGCCAGCAGCTTGGGACCGAATCGAAGCTCTGGGGCCAACGTCCTGACTTTC.